The 3 T cell receptor beta chains below all came from one sample that was sequenced in a study of T cells after posttransplantation cyclophosphamide. Clones were read by immunoSEQ multiplex PCR, and TCRdb kept only the in-frame ones, dropping some. The record shows about 39,000 clones for this sample, with no singletons present. The sequenced sample consisted of PBMCs. The source of these receptors is a woman aged 50 to 60 in good health and a related stem cell transplant donor.

There are many counts of this clone. The DNA for the CDR3 is TGTGCCAGCAGTGAAGCAGGGGGCGGTAGTGGCTACACCTTC. It codes for CASSEAGGGSGYTF. J is TRBJ1-2 and V is TRBV6-1, with 7 nucleotides matching TRBD1. Trimming removed 0 bases from V and 7 bases from J; junction bases left unmatched: 5. The CDR3 extends over 14 amino acids. Germline V gene lookup returns CDR1 MNHNS and CDR2 SASEGT.

This clone has a count of ten or more. This rearrangement joins TRBV5-4 to TRBJ2-7; TRBD1 matches 10 bases. The germline gives CDR1 SGHNT, CDR2 YYREEE (reference sequence). The CDR3 totals 15 residues. The V gene end was trimmed by 4 bases and the J gene end by 2 bases; junction bases not matched to a gene: 6. As DNA, the CDR3 is TGTGCCAGCAGCCGGGACAGGGGCAGAACCTACGAGCAGTACTTC. Its translation is CASSRDRGRTYEQYF.

This clone was recorded a few times. This chain connects TRBV10-1 to TRBJ2-5; D possibly corresponds to TRBD1 (6 bases). Gene TRBJ2-7 matches the end of the DNA better, so the J call may be wrong. From germline, CDR1 is WNHNN and CDR2 SYGVQD (reference sequence). The CDR3 has 15 amino acids. CDR3 bases: TGCGCCAGCAGTAGGGGGTCGGGGACCCCCTACGAGCAGTACTTC. Amino acid sequence: CASSRGSGTPYEQYF.